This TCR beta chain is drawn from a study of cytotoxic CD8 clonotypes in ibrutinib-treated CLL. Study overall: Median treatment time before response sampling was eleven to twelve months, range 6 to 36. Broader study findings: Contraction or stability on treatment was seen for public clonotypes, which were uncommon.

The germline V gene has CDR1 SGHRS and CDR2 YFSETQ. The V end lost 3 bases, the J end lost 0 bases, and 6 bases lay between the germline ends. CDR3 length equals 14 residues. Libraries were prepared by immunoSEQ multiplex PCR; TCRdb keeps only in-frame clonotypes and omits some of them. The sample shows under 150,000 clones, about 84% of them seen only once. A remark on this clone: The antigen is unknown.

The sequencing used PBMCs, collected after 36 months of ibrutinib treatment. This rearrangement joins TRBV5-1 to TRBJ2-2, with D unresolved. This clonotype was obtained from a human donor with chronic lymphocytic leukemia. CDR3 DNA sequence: TGCGCCAGCAGCTCTGAGTCGAACACCGGGGAGCTGTTTTTT. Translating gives CASSSESNTGELFF.